The 15 T cell receptor beta chains below all came from one sample that was sequenced in a study of blood T cells in healthy people across ages. The second PCR ran roughly 7 to 11 cycles with a sample-barcoded 5' primer and J-beta primers. TCRdb re-called the 5' RACE reads with MiXCR, one entry per CDR3 protein. The profile shows some 1.6 million distinct CDR3 sequences, around 35% of them singletons. Specimen: blood. These receptors originate from a woman in her twenties or thirties in good health.

The sample holds a few counts of this clonotype. The V gene is TRBV30, the J gene TRBJ1-5; D might be TRBD1 (5 bases). CDR3 length: 12 amino acids. Germline assignment: CDR1 GTSNPN and CDR2 SVGIG (reference sequence). Trimming removed 5 bases from V and 7 bases from J, with 12 bases in between. For the CDR3, the DNA is TGTGCCTGGGGGGGGGGAAGCCAGCCCCAGCATTTT. Protein product: CAWGGGSQPQHF.

V is TRBV25-1 and J is TRBJ2-7; the D gene could be TRBD1 or TRBD2 (5 bases each). The CDR3 has 14 amino acids. Germline V gene lookup returns CDR1 MGHDK and CDR2 SYGVNS. V lost 1 base, J lost 5 bases, and 12 bases lay in between. For the CDR3, the DNA is TGTGCCAGCAGTGAATCAAGCAGGGAGCACGAGCAGTACTTC. As protein: CASSESSREHEQYF.

CDR3 sequence reads: CASRRKGGYEQYF. DNA of the CDR3: TGTGCCAGCAGACGAAAGGGGGGCTACGAGCAGTACTTC. This chain uses TRBV28 with TRBJ2-7; D tentatively reads TRBD1 or TRBD2 (6 bases each). CDR1 is MDHEN, CDR2 SYDVKM, per germline. The V and J ends lost 6 bases and 3 bases respectively, with 12 bases between them. The CDR3 loop spans 13 amino acids.

This clonotype was picked up a small number of times. The CDR3: CASSRSGTPVETQYF. The DNA of the CDR3 is TGTGCCAGCTCACGCTCGGGGACCCCTGTGGAGACCCAGTACTTC. J is TRBJ2-5 and V is TRBV18; D is tentatively TRBD1 or TRBD2 (5 bases each). CDR3 length: 15 residues. V lost 4 bases to trimming and J lost 5 bases, with 17 bases between them. Germline V gives CDR1 KGHSH, CDR2 LQKENI.

The chain combines TRBV2 with TRBJ1-1; the D is unclear. Trimming removed 9 bases at V and 3 bases at J, with 14 bases between. Germline V gives CDR1 SNHLY, CDR2 FYNNEI. CDR3 length: 13 residues. Written as DNA, the CDR3 is TGTGCCAGTGCGACCATTCGGGACACTGAAGCTTTCTTT. Its translation is CASATIRDTEAFF.

The chain employs TRBV3-1 and TRBJ1-2; possibly TRBD1 for D (6 bases). Germline assignment: CDR1 LGHDT and CDR2 YNNKEL (reference sequence). The CDR3 runs to 15 residues. V lost 0 bases to trimming and J lost 3 bases, with 11 bases between them. CDR3 residues: CASSQDPTGYYGYTF. Here the CDR3 DNA reads TGTGCCAGCAGCCAAGACCCGACAGGATACTATGGCTACACCTTC.

This clonotype was found a few times. V is TRBV7-2 and J is TRBJ2-3; no clear D gene. CDR3 length equals 13 residues. Trimming removed 5 bases from V and 1 base from J, with 7 bases in between. CDR1 and CDR2 from the germline V gene are SGHTA and FQGNSA. The DNA for the CDR3 is TGTGCCAGCAGCGCCTACGGCACAGATACGCAGTATTTT. Translating it yields CASSAYGTDTQYF.

This chain connects TRBV27 to TRBJ2-5; a possible D gene is TRBD2 (6 bases). The CDR3 extends over 14 amino acids. V shed 5 bases and J shed 2 bases, with 12 bases lying between them. Germline values: CDR1 MNHEY, CDR2 SMNVEV (reference sequence). CDR3 amino acids: CASSRDSNQETQYF. CDR3 DNA: TGTGCCAGCAGTAGGGACTCAAATCAAGAGACCCAGTACTTC.

The chain couples TRBV15 to TRBJ2-1; 9 bases align to TRBD2. The V gene's germline CDR1 is LNHNV and CDR2 YYDKDF (reference sequence). The J segment lost 4 bases and the V segment lost 0 bases, leaving 10 bases of the junction unmatched. This CDR3 contains 18 residues. The CDR3 bases are TGTGCCACCAGCAGAGACCCCCTCTCAGCGGGAGGATACAATGAGCAGTTCTTC. It is translated as CATSRDPLSAGGYNEQFF.

V is TRBV30 and J is TRBJ2-1, with a weak D call TRBD1 (6 bases). V was shortened by 1 base and J by 2 bases, with 9 bases between the two germline ends. From germline, CDR1 is GTSNPN and CDR2 SVGIG (reference sequence). The CDR3 loop spans 14 amino acids. The CDR3 nucleotides are TGTGCCTGGAGTGACTGGACAGCCTACAATGAGCAGTTCTTC. It is translated as CAWSDWTAYNEQFF.

V gene TRBV20-1 combines with J gene TRBJ2-7, with D tentatively TRBD1 (5 bases). The germline V gene has CDR1 DFQATT and CDR2 SNEGSKA (reference sequence). V dropped 6 bases and J dropped 2 bases, with 14 bases sitting between them. This CDR3 has 13 residues. CDR3 nucleotide sequence: TGCAGTGCACAGGCCGCGGATCCCTACGAGCAGTACTTC. As protein: CSAQAADPYEQYF.

CDR3 amino acids: CASSGLAECNEQFF. In nucleotides, the CDR3 is TGTGCCAGCTCGGGACTAGCGGAGTGTAATGAGCAGTTCTTC. The chain joins TRBV2 to TRBJ2-1; 11 bases match TRBD2. The CDR3 is 14 amino acids. CDR1 and CDR2 (germline): SNHLY, FYNNEI. The J segment lost 7 bases and the V segment lost 8 bases, leaving 7 bases of the junction unmatched.

This rearrangement joins TRBV15 to TRBJ2-1, with 11 bases fitting TRBD1. The J segment lost 8 bases and the V segment lost 2 bases, leaving 8 bases of the junction unmatched. CDR3 size: 16 residues. Germline lookup yields CDR1 LNHNV and CDR2 YYDKDF (reference sequence). As DNA, the CDR3 is TGTGCCACCAGCAGACCCCGGACAGGGGGCCTCGATGAGCAGTTCTTC. As protein: CATSRPRTGGLDEQFF.

With respect to this clonotype: A much larger clonotype is one base distant, so this may be a read error. V and J are TRBV20-1 and TRBJ2-7, with D unresolved. CDR1 is DFQATT, CDR2 SNEGSKA, per germline (reference sequence). The ends were cut back, 3 bases at V and 6 bases at J, with 6 bases in the middle. The CDR3 sequence is 10 residues long. The CDR3 is CSARSCEQYF. The CDR3 DNA reads TGCAGTGCTAGGAGCTGCGAGCAGTACTTC.

This chain joins TRBV20-1 and TRBJ1-4; D ambiguous. The V and J ends lost 8 bases and 7 bases respectively, with 11 bases between them. The germline V gene encodes CDR1 DFQATT and CDR2 SNEGSKA (reference sequence). There are 11 residues in the CDR3. The CDR3 protein is CSPILSEKLFF. CDR3 nucleotides: TGCAGTCCGATTCTGAGTGAAAAACTGTTTTTT.